This T cell receptor (beta chain) is from a study of beta chain features in type 1 diabetes. In the study overall: There were some 100,000,000 sorted cells examined across all samples.

Only a few counts were recorded for this clone. From germline, CDR1 is SGHTA and CDR2 FQGNSA. The junction had 10 bases not matched to a gene; V was cut back by 5 bases and J by 3 bases. This CDR3 is built from 16 residues. Cells sorted by CD45RO/CCR7/CD25/CD127/CD95/CD27 comprised CD4+ naive, central memory, regulatory and stem cell-like memory cells. Isolated RNA was reverse transcribed in full, so expressed TCRB transcripts were sequenced. Repertoires were generated with immunoSEQ multiplex PCR, while TCRdb's copy carries only in-frame clones and drops some. The repertoire holds a few hundred thousand clones, with around 16% as singletons.

Sequencing was performed on naive CD4+ T cells from blood. The genes are TRBV7-2 and TRBJ2-1, with 7 bases matching TRBD1. The TCR originated in a woman younger than 30 in good health. In DNA, the CDR3 is TGTGCCAGCAGCGAAAGGACAGGAAATTACTACAATGAGCAGTTCTTC. Encoded protein: CASSERTGNYYNEQFF.